This T cell receptor beta chain was observed in a study of multiple sclerosis patients with progressive multifocal leukoencephalopathy. Only in-frame clones appear in the TCRdb table, and some are missing; sequencing was by immunoSEQ multiplex PCR. This table has fewer than 40,000 clones, approximately 92% appearing once. This sample's time point: before natalizumab initiation. The CDR3 extends over 14 amino acids. Trimming cost V 3 bases and J 0 bases, with 8 bases left between them. CDR1 and CDR2 (germline): SGHAT, FQNNGV. The chain combines TRBV11-2 with TRBJ1-1; no reliable D call. The receptor was derived from a man aged 25 to 40 with multiple sclerosis. The sample taken for sequencing was PBMCs. The CDR3 loop reads CASSLPGLNTEAFF. For the CDR3, the DNA is TGTGCCAGCAGCTTGCCCGGGTTGAACACTGAAGCTTTCTTT.